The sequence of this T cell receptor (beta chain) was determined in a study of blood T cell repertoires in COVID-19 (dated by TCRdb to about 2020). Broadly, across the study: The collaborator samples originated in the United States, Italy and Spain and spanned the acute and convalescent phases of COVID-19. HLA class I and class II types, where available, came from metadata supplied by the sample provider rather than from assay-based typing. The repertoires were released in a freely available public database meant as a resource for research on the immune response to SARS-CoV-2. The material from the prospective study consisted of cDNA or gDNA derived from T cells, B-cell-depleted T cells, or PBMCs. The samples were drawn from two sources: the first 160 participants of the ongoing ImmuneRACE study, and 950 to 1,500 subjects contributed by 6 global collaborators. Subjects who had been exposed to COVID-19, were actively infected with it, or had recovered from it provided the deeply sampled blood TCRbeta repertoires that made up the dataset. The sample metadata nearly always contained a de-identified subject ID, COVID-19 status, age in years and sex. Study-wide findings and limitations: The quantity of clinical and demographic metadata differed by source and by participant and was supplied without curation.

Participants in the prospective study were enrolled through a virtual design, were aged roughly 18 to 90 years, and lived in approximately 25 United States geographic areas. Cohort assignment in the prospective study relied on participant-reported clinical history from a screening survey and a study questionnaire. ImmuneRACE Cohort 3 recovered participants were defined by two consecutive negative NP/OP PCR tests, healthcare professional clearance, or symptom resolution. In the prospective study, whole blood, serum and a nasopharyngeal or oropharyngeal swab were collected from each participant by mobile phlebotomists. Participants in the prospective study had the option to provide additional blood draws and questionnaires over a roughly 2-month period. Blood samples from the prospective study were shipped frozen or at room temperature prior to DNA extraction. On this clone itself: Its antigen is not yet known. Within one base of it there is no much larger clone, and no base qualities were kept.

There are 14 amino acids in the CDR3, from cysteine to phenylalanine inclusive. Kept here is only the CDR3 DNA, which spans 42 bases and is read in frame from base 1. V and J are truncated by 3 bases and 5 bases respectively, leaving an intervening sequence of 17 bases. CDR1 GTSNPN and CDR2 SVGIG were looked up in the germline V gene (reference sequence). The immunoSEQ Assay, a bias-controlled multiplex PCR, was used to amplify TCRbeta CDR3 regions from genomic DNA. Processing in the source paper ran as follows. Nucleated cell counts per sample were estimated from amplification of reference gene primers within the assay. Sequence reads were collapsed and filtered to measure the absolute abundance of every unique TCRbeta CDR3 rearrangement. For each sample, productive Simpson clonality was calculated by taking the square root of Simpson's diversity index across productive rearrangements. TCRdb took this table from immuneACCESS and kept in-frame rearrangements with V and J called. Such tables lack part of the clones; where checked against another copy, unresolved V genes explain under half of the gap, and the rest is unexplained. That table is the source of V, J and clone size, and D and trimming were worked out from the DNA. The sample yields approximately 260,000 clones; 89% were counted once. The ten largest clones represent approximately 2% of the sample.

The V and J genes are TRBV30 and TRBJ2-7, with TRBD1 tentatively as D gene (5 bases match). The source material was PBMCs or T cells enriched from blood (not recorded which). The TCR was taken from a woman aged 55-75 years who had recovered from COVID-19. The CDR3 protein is CAWSVKAGYNEQYF. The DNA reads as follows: TGTGCCTGGAGCGTCAAGGCAGGGTACAACGAGCAGTACTTC.